Listed here are 14 T cell receptor beta chains from one sample, sequenced in a study of early T cells in non-severe SARS-CoV-2 infection. TCRdb re-derived calls from the 5' RACE reads in MiXCR, one entry per CDR3 protein. The table has tens of thousands of distinct CDR3 sequences, approximately 9.9% seen once. Input material: whole blood. Receptor source: an adult who was a healthcare worker with PCR-confirmed SARS-CoV-2 infection or an uninfected control (not recorded which).

This clonotype was found many times. The rearrangement joins TRBV5-4 to TRBJ2-7; TRBD1 might be the D (6 bases). The ends were cut back, 4 bases at V and 2 bases at J, with 13 bases in the middle. The CDR3 spans 14 residues. Germline assignment: CDR1 SGHNT and CDR2 YYREEE (reference sequence). DNA of the CDR3: TGTGCCAGCAGCATACAGGGTTTTACCTACGAGCAGTACTTC. This translates into CASSIQGFTYEQYF.

Only a few counts were recorded for this clonotype. The chain recombines TRBV11-2 with TRBJ2-7; 7 positions match TRBD1. From germline, CDR1 is SGHAT and CDR2 FQNNGV. V shed 5 bases and J 6 bases; nucleotides not matched to a gene: 10. The length of the CDR3 is 14 residues. The CDR3 bases are TGTGCCAGCAGCACATCGACAGGGTTACTCGAGCAGTACTTC. This sequence encodes CASSTSTGLLEQYF.

The V call is TRBV5-1, the J call TRBJ1-1; D perhaps matches TRBD1 (5 bases). The CDR3 contains 12 residues. The ends were cut back, 0 bases at V and 7 bases at J, with 7 bases in the middle. Germline assignment: CDR1 SGHRS and CDR2 YFSETQ. CDR3 bases: TGCGCCAGCAGCTTGGAGGGGAGTGAAGCTTTCTTT. Protein sequence: CASSLEGSEAFF.

This clonotype has at least ten counts. The gene calls are TRBV7-9 and TRBJ1-2, with TRBD1 matching 7 bases. CDR3 length equals 14 residues. Germline V gene sequence: CDR1 SEHNR, CDR2 FQNEAQ (reference sequence). Losses at the gene ends were 1 base for V and 4 bases for J; bases not matched to a gene: 3. CDR3 region: CASSLGGTVYGYTF. The CDR3 region has the DNA TGTGCCAGCAGCTTAGGTGGGACAGTCTATGGCTACACCTTC. Together with reference TRBV7-9 and TRBJ1-2, the CDR3 gives the full variable domain: DTGVSQNPRHKITKRGQNVTFRCDPISEHNRLYWYRQTLGQGPEFLTYFQNEAQLEKSRLLSDRFSAERPKGSFSTLEIQRTEQGDSAMYLCASSLGGTVYGYTFGSGTRLTVV.

This clonotype showed up just a few times. The chain uses TRBV7-6 and TRBJ2-5, with no clear D. Trimming cost V 6 bases and J 4 bases, with 9 bases left between them. The CDR3 contains 12 residues. Germline loops: CDR1 SGHVS, CDR2 FNYEAQ. The DNA for the CDR3 is TGTGCCAGCAGAAGGCCGACAGAGACCCAGTACTTC. It translates to CASRRPTETQYF.

CDR3 in DNA: TGTGCCAGCAGCTTATTCAGGGGTAGGGCCAACGTCCTGACTTTC. Translated: CASSLFRGRANVLTF. The chain links TRBV7-9 to TRBJ2-6; D perhaps matches TRBD1 (6 bases). The germline gives CDR1 SEHNR, CDR2 FQNEAQ (reference sequence). The CDR3 spans 15 residues. Trimming took 2 bases from V and 5 from J, leaving 10 bases between them. The whole variable domain, filled in from reference TRBV7-9 and TRBJ2-6, reads DTGVSQNPRHKITKRGQNVTFRCDPISEHNRLYWYRQTLGQGPEFLTYFQNEAQLEKSRLLSDRFSAERPKGSFSTLEIQRTEQGDSAMYLCASSLFRGRANVLTFGAGSRLTVL.

This clonotype was counted many times. The rearrangement links TRBV21-1 to TRBJ1-1. TRBV21-1 is tagged as a pseudogene. The CDR3 runs to 14 residues. DNA of the CDR3: TGTGCCAGCAGCCGACGGCCGCGAAACACTGAAGCTTTCTTT. Translating it yields CASSRRPRNTEAFF.

This clonotype was recorded many times. V is TRBV2 and J is TRBJ2-5; 12 bases are a match to TRBD2. This CDR3 spans 15 amino acids. V trimming: 8 bases; J trimming: 5 bases; junction bases outside the gene matches: 9. Looked up from germline, CDR1 is SNHLY and CDR2 is FYNNEI. The CDR3 is CASRLAGVLEETQYF. The CDR3 nucleotides read TGTGCCAGCCGACTAGCGGGGGTCCTGGAGGAGACCCAGTACTTC.

This clonotype has ten or more counts. The chain combines TRBV6-1 with TRBJ1-4; D not certain. V lost 6 bases and J 0 bases, leaving 11 bases between the germline ends. This CDR3 region has 15 residues. CDR1 is MNHNS, CDR2 SASEGT, per germline. CDR3 region: CASRFNSATNEKLFF. CDR3 DNA: TGTGCCAGCAGGTTTAACTCGGCAACTAATGAAAAACTGTTTTTT.

This clonotype appeared many times. V and J are TRBV4-1 and TRBJ1-1; no definite D call. V was cut by 1 base and J by 1 base, with 7 bases left in between. Per germline, CDR1 MGHRA and CDR2 YSYEKL. This CDR3 is built from 14 residues. CDR3 in DNA: TGCGCCAGCAGCCAAGTATCTCCGAACACTGAAGCTTTCTTT. It codes for CASSQVSPNTEAFF.

This clonotype showed up just a few times. This chain joins TRBV2 and TRBJ2-1; D remains unclear. CDR1 and CDR2 from the germline V gene are SNHLY and FYNNEI. V lost 6 bases and J 12 bases, leaving 6 bases between the germline ends. The CDR3 has 9 amino acids. CDR3 in amino acids: CASSPGQFF. The CDR3 DNA is TGTGCCAGCAGCCCGGGGCAGTTCTTC.

V gene TRBV2 combines with J gene TRBJ1-1; D not resolved. Germline V gives CDR1 SNHLY, CDR2 FYNNEI. Trimming left V 1 base short and J 5 bases short, with 14 bases between. The CDR3 loop spans 15 amino acids. The CDR3 bases are TGTGCCAGCAGTGAAGAGGGTACTGTGACGACTGAAGCTTTCTTT. Protein sequence: CASSEEGTVTTEAFF.

The rearrangement uses TRBV30 and TRBJ1-5; D may be TRBD1 (6 bases). Trimming shortened V by 3 bases and J by 0 bases, and 9 bases separated the two germline ends. CDR3 size: 14 residues. Germline CDR1 is GTSNPN and CDR2 is SVGIG (reference sequence). The CDR3 loop reads CAWSRDNSNQPQHF. CDR3 sequence (DNA): TGTGCCTGGAGCCGGGACAATAGCAATCAGCCCCAGCATTTT.

This clonotype was counted many times. The chain carries TRBV14 and TRBJ2-7, with a tentative D call TRBD2 (6 bases). This CDR3 contains 13 residues. The germline CDR1 and CDR2 sequences are SGHDN and FVKESK. The V gene lost 4 bases and the J gene lost 3 bases, with 10 bases spanning the gap. The CDR3, as DNA: TGTGCCAGCAGCCCGGGACTGAGCTACGAGCAGTACTTC. This codes for CASSPGLSYEQYF.